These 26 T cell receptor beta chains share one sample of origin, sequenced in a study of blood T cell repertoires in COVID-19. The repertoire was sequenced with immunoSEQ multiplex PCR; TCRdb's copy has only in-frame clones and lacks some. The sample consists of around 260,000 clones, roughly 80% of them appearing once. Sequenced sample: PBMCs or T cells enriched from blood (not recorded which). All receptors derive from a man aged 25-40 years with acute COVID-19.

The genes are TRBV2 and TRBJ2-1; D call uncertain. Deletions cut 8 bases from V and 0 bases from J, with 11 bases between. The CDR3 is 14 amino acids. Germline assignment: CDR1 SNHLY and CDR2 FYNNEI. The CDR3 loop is CASRYALSYNEQFF. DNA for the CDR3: TGTGCCAGCCGCTATGCCCTCTCCTACAATGAGCAGTTCTTC.

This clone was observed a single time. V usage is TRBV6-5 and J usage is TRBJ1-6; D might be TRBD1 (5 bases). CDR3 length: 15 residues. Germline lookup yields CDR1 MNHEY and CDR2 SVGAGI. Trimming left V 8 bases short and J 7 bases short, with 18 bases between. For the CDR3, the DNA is TGTGCCAGCCCCACAGAAGGAGGGGAGAATTCACCCCTCCACTTT. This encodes CASPTEGGENSPLHF.

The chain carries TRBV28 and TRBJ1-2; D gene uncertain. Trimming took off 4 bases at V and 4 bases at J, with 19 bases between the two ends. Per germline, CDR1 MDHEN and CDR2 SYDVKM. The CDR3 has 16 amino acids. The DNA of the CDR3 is TGTGCCAGCAGTTCGGCAGCGCCCAATCCCACCTATGGCTACACCTTC. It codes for CASSSAAPNPTYGYTF.

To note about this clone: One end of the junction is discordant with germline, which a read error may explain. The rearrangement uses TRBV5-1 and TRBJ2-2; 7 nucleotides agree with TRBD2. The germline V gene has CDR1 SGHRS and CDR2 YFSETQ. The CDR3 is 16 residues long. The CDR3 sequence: CASSPRGEINTGELFF. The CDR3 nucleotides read TGTGCCAGCAGCCCCCGGGGGGAGATAAACACCGGGGAGCTGTTTTTT.

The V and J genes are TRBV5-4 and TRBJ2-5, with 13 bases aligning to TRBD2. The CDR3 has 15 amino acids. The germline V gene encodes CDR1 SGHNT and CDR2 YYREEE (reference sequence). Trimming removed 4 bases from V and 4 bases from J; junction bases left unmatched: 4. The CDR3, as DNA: TGTGCCAGCAGCGCGGGACTAGCGGGGAGAGAGACCCAGTACTTC. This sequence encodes CASSAGLAGRETQYF.

CDR3: CASGESYQPQHF. The DNA for the CDR3 is TGTGCCAGTGGGGAGTCTTATCAGCCCCAGCATTTT. V gene TRBV19 combines with J gene TRBJ1-5; D not certain. With 8 bases removed from V and 5 bases from J, the gap between germline ends came to 10 bases. The CDR3 covers 12 residues. CDR1 LNHDA and CDR2 SQIVND come from the germline V gene (reference sequence).

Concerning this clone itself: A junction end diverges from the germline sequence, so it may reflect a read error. The CDR3 DNA reads as TGTGCTAGCAGCTTAGTTGGCGCGAGGACAACTTTTGAAGCTTTCTTT. Translated, it gives CASSLVGARTTFEAFF. The chain employs TRBV7-7 and TRBJ1-1, with a weak D call TRBD1 (5 bases). The CDR3 covers 16 residues. CDR1 and CDR2 (germline): SSHAT, FNYEAQ (reference sequence).

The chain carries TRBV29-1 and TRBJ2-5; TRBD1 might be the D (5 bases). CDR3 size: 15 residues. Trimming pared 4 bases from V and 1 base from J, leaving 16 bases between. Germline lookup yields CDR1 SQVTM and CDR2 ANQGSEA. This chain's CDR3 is CSVVQLDIVQETQYF. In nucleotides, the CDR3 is TGCAGCGTTGTCCAGTTGGACATAGTCCAAGAGACCCAGTACTTC.

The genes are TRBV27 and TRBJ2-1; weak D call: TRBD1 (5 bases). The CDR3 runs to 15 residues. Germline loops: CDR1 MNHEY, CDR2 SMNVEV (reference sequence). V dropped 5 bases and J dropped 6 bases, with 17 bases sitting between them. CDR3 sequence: CASSHNDSPLNEQFF. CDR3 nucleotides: TGTGCCAGCAGTCACAACGACAGTCCCCTCAATGAGCAGTTCTTC.

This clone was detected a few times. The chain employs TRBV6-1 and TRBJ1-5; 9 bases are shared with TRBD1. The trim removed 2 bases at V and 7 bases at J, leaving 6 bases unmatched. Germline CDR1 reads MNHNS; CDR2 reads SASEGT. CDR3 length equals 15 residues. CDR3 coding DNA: TGTGCCAGCAGTGAAAAGACAGGGGGAATCCAGCCCCAGCATTTT. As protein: CASSEKTGGIQPQHF.

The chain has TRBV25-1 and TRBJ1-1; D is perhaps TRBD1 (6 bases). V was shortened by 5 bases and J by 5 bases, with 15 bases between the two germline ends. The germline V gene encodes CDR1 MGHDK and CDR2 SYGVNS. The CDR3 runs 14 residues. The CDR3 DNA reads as TGTGCCAGCAGTCACACAGGGTGGGGGACTGAAGCTTTCTTT. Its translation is CASSHTGWGTEAFF.

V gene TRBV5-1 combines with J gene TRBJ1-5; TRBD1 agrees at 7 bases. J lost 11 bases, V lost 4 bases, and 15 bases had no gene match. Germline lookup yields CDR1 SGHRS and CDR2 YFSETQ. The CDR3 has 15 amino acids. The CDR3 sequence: CASSRGTAGDLAQHF. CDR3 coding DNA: TGCGCCAGCAGCCGAGGGACAGCTGGCGACTTGGCCCAGCATTTT.

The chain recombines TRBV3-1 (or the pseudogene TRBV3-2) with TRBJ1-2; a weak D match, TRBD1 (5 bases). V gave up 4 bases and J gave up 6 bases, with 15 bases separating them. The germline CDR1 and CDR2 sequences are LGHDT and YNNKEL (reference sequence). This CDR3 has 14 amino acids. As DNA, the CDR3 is TGTGCCAGCAGCCTCCGCGGGACTGAAGATGGCTACACCTTC. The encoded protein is CASSLRGTEDGYTF.

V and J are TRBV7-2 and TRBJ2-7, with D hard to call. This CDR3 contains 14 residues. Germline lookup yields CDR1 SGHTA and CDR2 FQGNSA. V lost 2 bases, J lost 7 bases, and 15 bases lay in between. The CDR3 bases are TGTGCCAGCAGCTTATTCGACTCTGATGGGGAGCAGTACGTC. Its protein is CASSLFDSDGEQYV.

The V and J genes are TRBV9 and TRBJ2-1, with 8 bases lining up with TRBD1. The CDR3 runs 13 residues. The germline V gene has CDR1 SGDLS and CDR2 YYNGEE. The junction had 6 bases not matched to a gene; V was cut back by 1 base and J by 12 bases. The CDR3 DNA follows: TGTGCCAGCAGCGTAAAGGGACAGGTTAGGCAGTTCTTC. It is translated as CASSVKGQVRQFF.

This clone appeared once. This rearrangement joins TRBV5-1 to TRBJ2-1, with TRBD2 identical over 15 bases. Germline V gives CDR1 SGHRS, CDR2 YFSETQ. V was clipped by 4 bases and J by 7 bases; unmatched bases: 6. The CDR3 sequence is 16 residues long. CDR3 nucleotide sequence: TGCGCCAGCAGCAAAACCGGGACTAGCGGGGGGAATGAGCAGTTCTTC. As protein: CASSKTGTSGGNEQFF.

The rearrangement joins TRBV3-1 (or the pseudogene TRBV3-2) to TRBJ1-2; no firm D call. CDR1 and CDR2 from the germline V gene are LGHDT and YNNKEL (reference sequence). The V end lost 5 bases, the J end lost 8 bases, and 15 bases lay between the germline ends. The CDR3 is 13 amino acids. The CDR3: CASSNTESYGYTF. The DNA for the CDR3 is TGTGCCAGCAGCAACACGGAGTCATACGGCTACACCTTC.

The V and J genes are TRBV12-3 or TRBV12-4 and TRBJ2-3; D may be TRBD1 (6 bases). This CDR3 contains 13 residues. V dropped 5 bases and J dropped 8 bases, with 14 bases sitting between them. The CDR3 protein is CASSTPGHPTQYF. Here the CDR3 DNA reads TGTGCCAGCAGTACACCGGGACACCCTACGCAGTATTTT.

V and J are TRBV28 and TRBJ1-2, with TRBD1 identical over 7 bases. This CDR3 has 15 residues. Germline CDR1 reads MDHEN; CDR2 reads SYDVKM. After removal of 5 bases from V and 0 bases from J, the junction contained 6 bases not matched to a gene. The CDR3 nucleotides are TGTGCCAGCAGTCTTAGAGGGGGCCCTAACTATGGCTACACCTTC. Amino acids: CASSLRGGPNYGYTF.

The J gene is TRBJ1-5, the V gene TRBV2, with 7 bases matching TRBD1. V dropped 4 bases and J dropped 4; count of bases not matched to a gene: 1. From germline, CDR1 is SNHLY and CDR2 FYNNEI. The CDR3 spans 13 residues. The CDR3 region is CASSGQGNQPQHF. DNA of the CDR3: TGTGCCAGCAGTGGACAGGGAAATCAGCCCCAGCATTTT.

The CDR3 nucleotides are TGTGCCAGCAGCAGGGACAGTCCCTACAATGAGCAGTTCTTC. Translating gives CASSRDSPYNEQFF. The V and J genes are TRBV7-2 and TRBJ2-1; 7 nucleotides line up with TRBD1. The CDR3 is 14 residues long. Germline CDR1 SGHTA, CDR2 FQGNSA. Losses at the gene ends were 5 bases for V and 2 bases for J; bases not matched to a gene: 3.

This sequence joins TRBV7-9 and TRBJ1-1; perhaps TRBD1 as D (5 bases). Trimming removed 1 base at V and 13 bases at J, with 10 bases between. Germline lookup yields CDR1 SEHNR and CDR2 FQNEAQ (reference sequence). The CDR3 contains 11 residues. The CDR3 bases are TGTGCCAGCAGCTTAGGTCAGGGCGTTTTCTTT. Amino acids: CASSLGQGVFF.

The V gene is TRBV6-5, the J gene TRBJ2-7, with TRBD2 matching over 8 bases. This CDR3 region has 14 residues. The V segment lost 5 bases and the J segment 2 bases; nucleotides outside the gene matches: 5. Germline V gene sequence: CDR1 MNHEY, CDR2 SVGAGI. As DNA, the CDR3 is TGTGCCAGCAGTACGGGAGGGCCCCCCTACGAGCAGTACGTC. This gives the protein CASSTGGPPYEQYV.

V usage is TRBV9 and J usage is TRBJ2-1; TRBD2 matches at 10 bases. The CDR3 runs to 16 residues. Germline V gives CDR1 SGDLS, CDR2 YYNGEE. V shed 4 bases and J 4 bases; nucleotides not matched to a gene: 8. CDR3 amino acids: CASSPKTSGLYNEQFF. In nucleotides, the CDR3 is TGTGCCAGCAGCCCCAAGACTAGCGGGCTGTACAATGAGCAGTTCTTC.

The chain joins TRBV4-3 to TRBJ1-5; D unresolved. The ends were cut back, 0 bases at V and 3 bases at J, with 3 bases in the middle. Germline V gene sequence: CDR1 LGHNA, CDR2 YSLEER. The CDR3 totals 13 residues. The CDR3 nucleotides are TGCGCCAGCAGCCAAGACTACAATCAGCCCCAGCATTTT. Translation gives CASSQDYNQPQHF.

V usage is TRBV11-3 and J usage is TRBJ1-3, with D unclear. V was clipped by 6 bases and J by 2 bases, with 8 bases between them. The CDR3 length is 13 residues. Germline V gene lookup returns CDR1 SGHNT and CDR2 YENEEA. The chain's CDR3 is CASSSEAGNTIYF. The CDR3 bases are TGTGCCAGCAGTTCAGAAGCTGGAAACACCATATATTTT.